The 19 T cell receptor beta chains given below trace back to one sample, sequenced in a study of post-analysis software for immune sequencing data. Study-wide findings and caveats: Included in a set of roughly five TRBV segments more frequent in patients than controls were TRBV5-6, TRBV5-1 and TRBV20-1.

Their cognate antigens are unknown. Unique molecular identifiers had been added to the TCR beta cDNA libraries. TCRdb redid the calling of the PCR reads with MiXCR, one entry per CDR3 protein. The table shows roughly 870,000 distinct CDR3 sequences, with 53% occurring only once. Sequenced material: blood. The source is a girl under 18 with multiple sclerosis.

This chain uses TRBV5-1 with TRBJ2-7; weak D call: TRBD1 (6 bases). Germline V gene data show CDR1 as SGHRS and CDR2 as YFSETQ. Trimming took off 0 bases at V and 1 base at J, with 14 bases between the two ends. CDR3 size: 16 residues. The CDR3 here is CASSLGPTTGSYEQYF. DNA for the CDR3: TGCGCCAGCAGCTTGGGGCCCACGACAGGATCCTACGAGCAGTACTTC.

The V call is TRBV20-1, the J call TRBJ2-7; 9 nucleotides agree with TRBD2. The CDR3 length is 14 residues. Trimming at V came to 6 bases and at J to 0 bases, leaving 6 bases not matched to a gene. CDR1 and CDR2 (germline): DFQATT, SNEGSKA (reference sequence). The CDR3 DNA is TGCAGTGCCGGACTAGCGCGAAGCTCCTACGAGCAGTACTTC. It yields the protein CSAGLARSSYEQYF.

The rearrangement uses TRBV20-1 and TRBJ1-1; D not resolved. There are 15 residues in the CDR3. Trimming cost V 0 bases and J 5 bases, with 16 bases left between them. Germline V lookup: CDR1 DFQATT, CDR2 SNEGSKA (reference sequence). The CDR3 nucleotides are TGCAGTGCTAGAGATAACCCCCTTCAGTGGACTGAAGCTTTCTTT. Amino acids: CSARDNPLQWTEAFF.

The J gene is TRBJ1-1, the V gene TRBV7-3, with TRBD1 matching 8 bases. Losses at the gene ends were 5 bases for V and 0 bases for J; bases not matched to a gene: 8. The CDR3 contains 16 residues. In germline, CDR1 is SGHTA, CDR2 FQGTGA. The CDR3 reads CASSRKGQALNTEAFF. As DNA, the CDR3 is TGTGCCAGCAGCCGTAAGGGACAGGCGCTGAACACTGAAGCTTTCTTT.

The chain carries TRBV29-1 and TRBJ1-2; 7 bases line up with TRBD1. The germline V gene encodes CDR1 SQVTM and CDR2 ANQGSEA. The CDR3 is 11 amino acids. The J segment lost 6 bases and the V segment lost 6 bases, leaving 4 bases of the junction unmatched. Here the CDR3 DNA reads TGCAGCGTGGAGGGACAGAATGGCTACACCTTC. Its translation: CSVEGQNGYTF. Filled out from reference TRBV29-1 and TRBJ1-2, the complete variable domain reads SAVISQKPSRDICQRGTSLTIQCQVDSQVTMMFWYRQQPGQSLTLIATANQGSEATYESGFVIDKFPISRPNLTFSTLTVSNMSPEDSSIYLCSVEGQNGYTFGSGTRLTVV.

The CDR3 spells CAIRPSGTGNEQFF. The CDR3 bases are TGTGCCATCAGACCTAGCGGTACCGGTAATGAGCAGTTCTTC. The chain links TRBV10-3 to TRBJ2-1, with 7 positions matching TRBD2. The germline V gene has CDR1 ENHRY and CDR2 SYGVKD. J was trimmed by 7 bases and V by 6 bases; bases with no gene match: 9. This CDR3 has 14 amino acids.

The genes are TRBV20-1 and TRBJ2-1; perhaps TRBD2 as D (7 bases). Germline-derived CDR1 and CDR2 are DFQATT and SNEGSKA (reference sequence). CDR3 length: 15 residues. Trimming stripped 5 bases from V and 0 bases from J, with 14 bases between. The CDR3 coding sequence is TGCAGTGCTCCCCCCGCGGGGGCCTCCTACAATGAGCAGTTCTTC. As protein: CSAPPAGASYNEQFF.

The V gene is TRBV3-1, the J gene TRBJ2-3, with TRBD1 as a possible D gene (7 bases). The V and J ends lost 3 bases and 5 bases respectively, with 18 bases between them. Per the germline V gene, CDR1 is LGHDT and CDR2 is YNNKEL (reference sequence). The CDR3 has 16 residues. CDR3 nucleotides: TGTGCCAGCAGCCATCAGGGGGGACCACGTGGAGATACGCAGTATTTT. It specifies CASSHQGGPRGDTQYF.

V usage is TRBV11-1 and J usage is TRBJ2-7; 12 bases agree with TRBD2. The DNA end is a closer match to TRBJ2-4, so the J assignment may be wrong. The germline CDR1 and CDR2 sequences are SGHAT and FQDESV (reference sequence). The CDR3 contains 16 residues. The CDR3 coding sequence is TGTGCCAGCAGCTTATTCGGACTAGCGGGAAGTGACATTCAGTACTTC. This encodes CASSLFGLAGSDIQYF.

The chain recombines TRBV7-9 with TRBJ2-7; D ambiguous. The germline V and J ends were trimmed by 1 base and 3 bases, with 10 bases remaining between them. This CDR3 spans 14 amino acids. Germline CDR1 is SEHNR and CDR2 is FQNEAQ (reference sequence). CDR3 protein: CASSLGQHIYEQYF. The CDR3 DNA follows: TGTGCCAGCAGCTTAGGGCAGCATATCTACGAGCAGTACTTC.

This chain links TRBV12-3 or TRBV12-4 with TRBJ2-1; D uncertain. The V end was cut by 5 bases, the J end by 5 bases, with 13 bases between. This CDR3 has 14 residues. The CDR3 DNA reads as TGTGCCAGCAGTACCCGGGCCCTCAACAATGAGCAGTTCTTC. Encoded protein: CASSTRALNNEQFF.

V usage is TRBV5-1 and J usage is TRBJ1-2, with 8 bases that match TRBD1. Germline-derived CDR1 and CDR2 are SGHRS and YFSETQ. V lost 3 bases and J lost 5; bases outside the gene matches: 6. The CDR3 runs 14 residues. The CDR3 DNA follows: TGCGCCAGCAGCTCACCGGGACAGGCTTATGGCTACACCTTC. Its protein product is CASSSPGQAYGYTF.

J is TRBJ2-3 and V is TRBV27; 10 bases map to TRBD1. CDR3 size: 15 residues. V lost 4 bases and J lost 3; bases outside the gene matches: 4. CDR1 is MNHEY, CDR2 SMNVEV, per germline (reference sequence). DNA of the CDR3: TGTGCCAGCAGTTCGACAGGGGGCAGAACAGATACGCAGTATTTT. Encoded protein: CASSSTGGRTDTQYF.

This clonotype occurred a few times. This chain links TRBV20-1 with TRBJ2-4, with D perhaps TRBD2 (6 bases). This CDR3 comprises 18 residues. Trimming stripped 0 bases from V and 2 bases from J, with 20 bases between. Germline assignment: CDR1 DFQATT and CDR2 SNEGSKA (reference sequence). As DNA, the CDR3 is TGCAGTGCTAGAGACTGGGCGGAGGGTGGGTTGACCAAAAACATTCAGTACTTC. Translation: CSARDWAEGGLTKNIQYF.

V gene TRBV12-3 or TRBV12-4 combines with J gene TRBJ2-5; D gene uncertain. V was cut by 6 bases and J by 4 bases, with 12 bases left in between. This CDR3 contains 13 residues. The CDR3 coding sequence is TGTGCCAGCAGCACCCCTCGACCAGAGACCCAGTACTTC. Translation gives CASSTPRPETQYF.

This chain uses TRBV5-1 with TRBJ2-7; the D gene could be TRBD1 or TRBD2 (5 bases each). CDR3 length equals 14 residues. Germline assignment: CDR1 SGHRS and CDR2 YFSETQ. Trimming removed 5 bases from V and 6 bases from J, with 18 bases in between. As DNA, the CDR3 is TGCGCCAGCAGTCCTCGGGGTGGGGACCTCGAGCAGTACTTC. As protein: CASSPRGGDLEQYF.

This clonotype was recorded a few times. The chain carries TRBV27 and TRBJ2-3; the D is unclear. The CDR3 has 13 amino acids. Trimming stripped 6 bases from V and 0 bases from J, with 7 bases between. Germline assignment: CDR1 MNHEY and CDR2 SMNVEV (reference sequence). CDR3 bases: TGTGCCAGCAGACGCTACAGCACAGATACGCAGTATTTT. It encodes CASRRYSTDTQYF.

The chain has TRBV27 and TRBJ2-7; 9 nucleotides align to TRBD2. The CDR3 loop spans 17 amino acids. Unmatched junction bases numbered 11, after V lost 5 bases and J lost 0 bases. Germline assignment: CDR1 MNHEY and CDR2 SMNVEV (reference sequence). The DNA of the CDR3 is TGTGCCAGCAGTCCAAATAGACTAGCGGCCTTCTCCTACGAGCAGTACTTC. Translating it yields CASSPNRLAAFSYEQYF.

The CDR3 DNA follows: TGTGCCAGCAGTTACCGGAATCAGCCCCAGCATTTT. This gives the protein CASSYRNQPQHF. V gene TRBV6-6 combines with J gene TRBJ1-5; D is ambiguous. The germline V gene encodes CDR1 MNHNY and CDR2 SVGAGI (reference sequence). The CDR3 runs to 12 residues. V lost 2 bases and J 4 bases, leaving 3 bases between the germline ends.